Below, 3 T cell receptor beta chains from the same sample are listed, as sequenced in a study of radiotherapy plus CTLA-4 blockade in lung cancer. This table comes from immunoSEQ multiplex PCR, and its TCRdb copy is limited to in-frame clones, with some not included. Counted here are 80,000 to 95,000 clones, roughly four fifths occurring once; the ten biggest clones make up 0.82%. The specimen was peripheral blood, collected from a patient treated with radiotherapy plus ipilimumab. The source of these receptors is a human donor with non-small cell lung cancer who had stable disease on radiotherapy plus ipilimumab.

The rearrangement links TRBV18 to TRBJ1-2; D gene ambiguous. In germline, CDR1 is KGHSH, CDR2 LQKENI. Trimming took off 0 bases at V and 2 bases at J, with 10 bases between the two ends. The CDR3 sequence is 15 residues long. In DNA form, the CDR3 reads TGTGCCAGCTCACCACCGGCTACAGAGAACTATGGCTACACCTTC. It yields the protein CASSPPATENYGYTF.

The V and J genes are TRBV6-1 and TRBJ2-3; D not resolved. The length of the CDR3 is 17 residues. V was trimmed by 2 bases and J by 2 bases, leaving 17 bases between them. Germline V gene sequence: CDR1 MNHNS, CDR2 SASEGT. The CDR3 sequence: CASSELESRGYTDTQYF. The DNA of the CDR3 is TGTGCCAGCAGTGAACTGGAGAGCCGAGGTTACACAGATACGCAGTATTTT.

The V call is TRBV9, the J call TRBJ2-5; tentatively, D is TRBD2 (6 bases). The CDR3 is made up of 15 amino acids. Germline V gives CDR1 SGDLS, CDR2 YYNGEE. V lost 3 bases to trimming and J lost 4 bases, with 16 bases between them. The CDR3 reads CASSGIEGGGETQYF. Here the CDR3 DNA reads TGTGCCAGCAGCGGTATCGAGGGAGGCGGAGAGACCCAGTACTTC.